Listed below are T cell receptor beta chains from one sample, sequenced in a study of response to subunit inactivated influenza vaccine. One entry per CDR3 protein results from TCRdb running MiXCR on the RT-PCR reads. The profile covers a few hundred thousand distinct CDR3 sequences, with 21% appearing a single time and roughly 10% taken by the ten largest. The sample here was PBMCs from blood, taken roughly 20 months after vaccination. The receptors derive from a man between 50 and 69 years old who received an inactivated influenza vaccine. Both conserved end residues are part of each CDR3. D genes are given only for firm matches. The size of a clone is reported for some rows only, either as once, few or many, or as a class for expanded clones.

V gene	J gene	CDR3 length	clone size	D gene	CDR3 protein	CDR3 DNA
TRBV4-3	TRBJ2-2	18	.	.	CASSQNPGGSRLTGELFF	TGCGCCAGCAGCCAAAATCCAGGAGGCTCTAGATTAACCGGGGAGCTGTTTTTT
TRBV12-3/TRBV12-4	TRBJ1-5	15	many	.	CASSLDGTSGQPQHF	TGTGCCAGCAGTTTAGATGGTACCTCCGGTCAGCCCCAGCATTTT
TRBV4-2	TRBJ1-1	14	few	.	CASSHRAVGTEAFF	TGTGCCAGCAGCCATCGGGCCGTGGGCACTGAAGCTTTCTTT
TRBV7-9	TRBJ2-1	12	few	.	CASSLGINEQFF	TGTGCCAGCAGCTTAGGTATCAATGAGCAGTTCTTC
TRBV28	TRBJ2-1	16	few	.	CASSFSPGPLYSEQFF	TGTGCCAGCAGTTTTTCGCCAGGGCCCCTCTATTCTGAGCAGTTCTTC
TRBV6-5	TRBJ2-5	15	few	.	CASSYGWATGETQYF	TGTGCCAGCAGTTACGGGTGGGCAACCGGGGAGACCCAGTACTTC
TRBV14	TRBJ2-5	15	few	.	CASSLFSGEGKTQYF	TGTGCCAGCAGCCTATTTTCAGGGGAGGGGAAGACCCAGTACTTC
TRBV12-3/TRBV12-4	TRBJ1-1	11	few	TRBD1	CASSGQAEAFF	TGTGCCAGCAGCGGACAGGCCGAAGCTTTCTTT
TRBV25-1	TRBJ2-5	15	few	.	CASSDPTGNQETQYF	TGTGCCAGCAGTGACCCAACAGGAAACCAAGAGACCCAGTACTTC
TRBV7-4	TRBJ2-7	16	.	TRBD2	CASSLERREGRCEQYF	TGTGCCAGCAGCTTAGAGAGGCGGGAGGGCCGGTGCGAGCAGTACTTC
TRBV11-2	TRBJ2-2	15	.	TRBD2	CASITGLATTGELFF	TGTGCCAGCATCACAGGACTAGCGACGACCGGGGAGCTGTTTTTT
TRBV7-2	TRBJ2-7	14	.	TRBD1	CASSLYDRAYEQYF	TGTGCCAGCAGCTTATACGACAGGGCCTACGAGCAGTACTTC
TRBV6-2/TRBV6-3	TRBJ2-5	14	.	.	CASSPTMYQETQYF	TGTGCCAGCAGTCCTACGATGTACCAAGAGACCCAGTACTTC
TRBV12-3/TRBV12-4	TRBJ2-5	15	few	TRBD2	CASSLWLADQETQYF	TGTGCCAGCAGTTTATGGCTAGCGGACCAAGAGACCCAGTACTTC
TRBV7-2	TRBJ1-2	15	many	TRBD1	CASSLAGQSVYGYTF	TGTGCCAGCAGCTTAGCGGGACAGTCGGTCTATGGCTACACCTTC
TRBV5-5	TRBJ1-5	15	.	.	CASSLGHQLNQPQHF	TGTGCCAGCAGCTTGGGACATCAACTGAATCAGCCCCAGCATTTT
TRBV4-3	TRBJ2-1	17	.	TRBD2	CASSQDWPSGWGNEQFF	TGCGCCAGCAGCCAAGATTGGCCTAGCGGGTGGGGCAATGAGCAGTTCTTC
TRBV7-2	TRBJ1-2	13	many	.	CASSQGSSYGYTF	TGTGCCAGCAGCCAGGGGTCCTCGTATGGCTACACCTTC
TRBV20-1	TRBJ2-1	15	few	.	CSASDLGFYYNEQFF	TGCAGTGCTAGTGATCTCGGGTTCTACTACAATGAGCAGTTCTTC
TRBV4-3	TRBJ2-7	13	few	TRBD1	CASSDAGGYEQYF	TGCGCCAGCAGCGATGCAGGGGGCTACGAGCAGTACTTC
TRBV12-3/TRBV12-4	TRBJ2-5	14	.	.	CASSGRRPQETQYF	TGTGCCAGCAGTGGACGAAGGCCCCAAGAGACCCAGTACTTC
TRBV20-1	TRBJ2-2	14	few	TRBD2	CSARLAGRSGELFF	TGCAGTGCTCGACTAGCGGGGCGGTCCGGGGAGCTGTTTTTT
TRBV7-9	TRBJ2-3	16	.	.	CASSPLRPDALDTQYF	TGTGCCAGCAGCCCATTGCGGCCTGACGCGTTAGATACGCAGTATTTT
TRBV12-3/TRBV12-4	TRBJ2-7	14	.	.	CASSDMDKANEQYF	TGTGCCAGCAGTGACATGGACAAGGCAAACGAGCAGTACTTC
TRBV20-1	TRBJ1-2	12	.	.	CSAARGAGGYTF	TGCAGTGCCGCTCGGGGGGCGGGTGGCTACACCTTC
TRBV4-2	TRBJ2-2	17	.	.	CASSQGGPLGGTGGLFF	TGTGCCAGCAGCCAAGGGGGACCCTTAGGGGGCACCGGGGGTCTGTTTTTT
TRBV7-9	TRBJ1-4	14	.	TRBD1	CASSLGQVEEKLFF	TGTGCCAGCAGCCTGGGACAGGTGGAAGAAAAACTGTTTTTT
TRBV20-1	TRBJ1-1	13	.	.	CSAKPGVYPGAFF	TGCAGTGCTAAACCAGGGGTTTACCCCGGAGCTTTCTTT
TRBV5-1	TRBJ1-1	13	.	TRBD1	CASSLGTVDSAFF	TGCGCCAGCAGCCTCGGGACAGTTGATTCAGCTTTCTTT
TRBV9	TRBJ2-4	16	.	.	CASSVSGQGVSNIQYF	TGTGCCAGCAGCGTATCCGGGCAGGGCGTTTCAAACATTCAGTACTTC
TRBV7-2	TRBJ1-5	22	many	TRBD1	CASSLVVLRTGPGIISNQPQHF	TGTGCCAGCAGCCTAGTAGTATTACGGACAGGTCCTGGGATAATTAGCAATCAGCCCCAGCATTTT
TRBV20-1	TRBJ2-3	18	.	TRBD2	CSARDRSWTSGDTDTQYF	TGCAGTGCTAGAGATCGTTCCTGGACTAGCGGGGACACAGATACGCAGTATTTT
TRBV19	TRBJ1-1	15	.	.	CASKLTGGSNTEAFF	TGTGCCAGTAAGTTGACAGGCGGCTCGAACACTGAAGCTTTCTTT
TRBV19	TRBJ2-3	15	.	.	CASTSGGRGTDTQYF	TGTGCCAGTACCTCCGGAGGTAGGGGCACAGATACGCAGTATTTT
TRBV6-6	TRBJ1-2	13	few	TRBD1	CASTQQGSYGYTF	TGTGCCAGCACCCAACAGGGGTCCTATGGCTACACCTTC
TRBV12-3/TRBV12-4	TRBJ1-6	14	.	TRBD1	CASSIDRGNSPLHF	TGTGCCAGCAGCATAGACAGGGGGAATTCACCCCTCCACTTT
TRBV5-1	TRBJ2-3	14	few	.	CASRPVTSTDTQYF	TGCGCCAGCAGGCCGGTAACTAGCACAGATACGCAGTATTTT